The 2 T cell receptor beta chains reported below all come from one sample, sequenced in a study of vaccination and CD4 T cells after COVID-19. Oncomine TCR Beta short-read sequencing was applied to DNA from cultured CD4+ T cells. One entry per CDR3 protein results from TCRdb running MiXCR on the PCR reads. Among about 8,300 distinct CDR3 sequences listed, about 70% were seen once. For these receptors, no antigen is known. Regarding treatment: approximately 10-day PBMC culture with coronavirus spike peptide pools or control peptides (ViraFEST assay). The specimen was CD4+ T cells from blood, cultured in vitro. The receptors were sampled from a human donor who had recovered from COVID-19.

The J gene is TRBJ1-2, the V gene TRBV6-1; the D is unclear. In germline, CDR1 is MNHNS, CDR2 SASEGT. The CDR3 loop spans 12 amino acids. The ends were cut back, 3 bases at V and 4 bases at J, with 6 bases in the middle. The CDR3 spells CASSESFYGYTF. The CDR3 DNA is TGTGCCAGCAGTGAGAGCTTCTATGGCTACACCTTC.

The chain is built from TRBV19 and TRBJ1-2; D may be TRBD1 (5 bases). The CDR3 extends over 16 amino acids. CDR1 is LNHDA and CDR2 is SQIVND in the germline V gene (reference sequence). Trimming pared 8 bases from V and 1 base from J, leaving 20 bases between. CDR3: CASADLRDGRNYGYTF. CDR3 nucleotides: TGTGCCAGTGCCGACCTTCGGGACGGCCGTAACTATGGCTACACCTTC.